The rows below give T cell receptor beta chains drawn from one sample of a study of cytomegalovirus exposure and HLA in healthy donors. Only in-frame clones appear in the TCRdb table, and some are missing; sequencing was by immunoSEQ multiplex PCR. The table has roughly 250,000 clones, 75% to 90% seen once. The sequenced sample consisted of PBMCs. Receptor source: a woman in her twenties or thirties in good health and CMV-seropositive. Each CDR3 is given with its conserved first and last residue.

V,CDR3
TRBV4-1,CASSQDALAGGYNEQFF
TRBV7-9,CASSPRTENTEAFF
TRBV19,CASSILAGMIETQYF
TRBV5-4,CASSFQREGNEQFF
TRBV2,CASSPDRGNEKLFF
TRBV28,CASGLTGGPSEKLFF
TRBV11-2,CASSHLAGGIHEQYF
TRBV28,CASMERSYEQYF
TRBV19,CASSRDRGYEQYF
TRBV4-2,CASSQTGLPPYEQYF
TRBV4-1,CASSRGGLAKNIQYF
TRBV6-5,CASSYGEGDTEAFF
TRBV29-1,CSVAGGTETQYF
TRBV29-1,CSVDSGIWGYTF
TRBV4-2,CASSQDRAGVPYEQYF
TRBV6-4,CASSEERGYEQYF
TRBV6-1,CASSGTGNTGELFF
TRBV28,CASSVDQGGGSNQPQHF
TRBV5-1,CASSPTRQGRGPGELFF
TRBV30,CAWTEGDSGNTIYF
TRBV6-5,CASSIVTVGTGELFF
TRBV9,CASSRGTGVEKLFF
TRBV18,CASSLGQTNQPQHF
TRBV15,CATSRDPMGTGQYRSEKLFF
TRBV27,CASSLWGQGGYEQYF
TRBV20-1,CSARESQTQYF
TRBV19,CASTTGSGNQPQHF
TRBV7-9,CAAGVAGGSVAKNIQYF
TRBV27,CASSATGINYGYTF
TRBV5-1,CASRFLAGGPVEQYF
TRBV2,CASRTDFGGYTF
TRBV28,CASRTDRGRRYAFF
TRBV19,CASSTGQEFQETQYF
TRBV6-5,CASSRGGYEQYF
TRBV2,CASSDPGLALWEQFF
TRBV28,CASSFAQGTFAEAFF
TRBV27,CASSPQLGGLLYYGYTF
TRBV7-3,CASSLGRVYNEQFF
TRBV7-9,CASSLGVEQYF
TRBV7-9,CASSFPREAMGHNYGYTF
TRBV11-3,CASTVAGVNTEAFF
TRBV20-1,CSLGGYEQYF
TRBV11-3,CASSRGTSDTYEQYF
TRBV25-1,CASSEGTAREQFF
TRBV7-9,CASSLVEDRDNEQFF
TRBV19,CASNARPSGGEKLFF
TRBV5-4,CASSLDSTEAFF
TRBV5-1,CASSLGSGLIDTQYF
TRBV18,CASSRTSGYEQYF
TRBV5-1,CASSFGDSDNQPQHF
TRBV10-1,CASSEGIWLAGGGDEQFF
TRBV2,CASGGRGLGYGYTF
TRBV7-3,CASSLGPAGGSYEQYF
TRBV7-8,CASSLIKGAREQYF
TRBV19,CASSRTGATYGYTF
TRBV7-9,CASTLGSPSTGELFF
TRBV19,CASSTRRPTDRGNQPQHF
TRBV5-1,CASSRAYTGELFF
TRBV11-3,CASSLDSGLNQPQHF
TRBV28,CASSLAGTRDTGELFF